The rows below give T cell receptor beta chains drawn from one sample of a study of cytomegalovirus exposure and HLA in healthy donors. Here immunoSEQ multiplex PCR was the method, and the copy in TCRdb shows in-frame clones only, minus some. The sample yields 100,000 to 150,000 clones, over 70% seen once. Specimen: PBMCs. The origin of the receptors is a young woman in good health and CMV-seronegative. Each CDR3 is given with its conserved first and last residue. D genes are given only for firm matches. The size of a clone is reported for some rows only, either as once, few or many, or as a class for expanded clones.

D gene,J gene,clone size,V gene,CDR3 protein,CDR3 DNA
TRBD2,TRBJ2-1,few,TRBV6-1,CASSAGLAGPYNEQFF,TGTGCCAGCAGTGCGGGACTAGCGGGGCCATACAATGAGCAGTTCTTC
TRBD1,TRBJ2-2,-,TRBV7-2,CASSLGQGGELFF,TGTGCCAGCAGCTTAGGACAGGGTGGGGAGCTGTTTTTT
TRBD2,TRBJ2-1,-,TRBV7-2,CASSLQLAEYNEQFF,TGTGCCAGCAGCTTACAACTAGCGGAATACAATGAGCAGTTCTTC
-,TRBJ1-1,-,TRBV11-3,CASSLRGSTEAFF,TGTGCCAGCAGCTTGCGGGGTAGTACAGAAGCTTTCTTT
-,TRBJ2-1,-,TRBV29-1,CSVRRALSYNEQFF,TGCAGCGTTAGGCGGGCCCTCTCCTACAATGAGCAGTTCTTC
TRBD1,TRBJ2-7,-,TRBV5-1,CASSPGSRGNYEQYF,TGCGCCAGCAGCCCAGGTTCCAGGGGGAACTACGAGCAGTACTTC
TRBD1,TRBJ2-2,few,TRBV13,CASTFEGAGELLF,TGTGCCAGCACCTTCGAGGGGGCCGGGGAGCTGCTTTTT
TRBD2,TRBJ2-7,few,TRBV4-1,CASSQAGTTTYEQYF,TGCGCCAGCAGCCAGGCCGGGACTACAACCTACGAGCAGTACTTC
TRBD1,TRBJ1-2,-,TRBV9,CASSGRDSGFYGYTF,TGTGCCAGCAGCGGCCGGGACAGTGGATTCTATGGCTACACCTTC
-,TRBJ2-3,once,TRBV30,CAWSRLASETDTQYF,TGTGCCTGGAGTCGACTCGCGTCTGAGACAGATACGCAGTATTTT
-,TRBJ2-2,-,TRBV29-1,CSVSLRSGELFF,TGCAGCGTTTCGTTGAGATCCGGGGAGCTGTTTTTT
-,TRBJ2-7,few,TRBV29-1,CSWGREIFYEQYF,TGCAGCTGGGGGCGGGAGATTTTCTACGAGCAGTACTTC
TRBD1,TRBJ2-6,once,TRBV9,CASSARDRGPSGANVLTF,TGTGCCAGCAGCGCCCGGGACAGGGGCCCCTCTGGGGCCAACGTCCTGACTTTC
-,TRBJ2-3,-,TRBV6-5,CASSYQARLTDTQYF,TGTGCCAGCAGTTACCAAGCGCGTCTCACAGATACGCAGTATTTT
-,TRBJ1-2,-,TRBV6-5,CASTSTVVYGYTF,TGTGCCAGCACCTCGACAGTTGTCTATGGCTACACCTTC
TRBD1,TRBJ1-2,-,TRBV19,CASNPDREENGYTF,TGTGCCAGTAACCCTGACAGGGAGGAAAATGGCTACACCTTC
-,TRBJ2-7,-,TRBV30,CACPKVPGASHPYEQYF,TGTGCCTGCCCCAAAGTCCCGGGAGCTTCTCACCCCTACGAGCAGTACTTC
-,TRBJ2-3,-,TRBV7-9,CASSSTGDTQYF,TGTGCCAGCAGCTCGACGGGGGATACGCAGTATTTT
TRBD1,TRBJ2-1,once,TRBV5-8,CASTLPGQGDEQFF,TGTGCCAGCACCCTACCGGGACAGGGGGATGAGCAGTTCTTC
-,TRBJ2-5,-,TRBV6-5,CASAGAGETQYF,TGTGCCAGCGCCGGAGCGGGAGAGACCCAGTACTTC
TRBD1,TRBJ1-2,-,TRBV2,CASADLGGTGFHYGYTF,TGTGCCAGCGCAGACCTGGGAGGGACAGGGTTCCACTATGGCTACACCTTC
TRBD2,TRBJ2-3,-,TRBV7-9,CASSSTLAGRFTDTQYF,TGTGCCAGCAGCTCAACATTAGCGGGGCGGTTCACAGATACGCAGTATTTT
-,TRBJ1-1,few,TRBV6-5,CASSREGTEAFF,TGTGCCAGCAGTCGGGAGGGCACTGAAGCTTTCTTT
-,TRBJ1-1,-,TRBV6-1,CASSLQGSLNTEAFF,TGTGCCAGCAGTTTACAGGGATCGCTCAACACTGAAGCTTTCTTT
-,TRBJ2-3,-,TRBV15,CATSPSTDTQYF,TGTGCCACCTCCCCGAGCACAGATACGCAGTATTTT
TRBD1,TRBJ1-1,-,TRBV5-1,CASSFDPLQGNWASAEAFF,TGCGCCAGCAGCTTTGACCCGTTACAGGGGAACTGGGCGAGCGCTGAAGCTTTCTTT
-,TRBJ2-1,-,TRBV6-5,CASSPRGMKENEQFF,TGTGCCAGCAGTCCCCGGGGTATGAAGGAAAATGAGCAGTTCTTC
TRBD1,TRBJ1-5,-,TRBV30,CAWGGTGYQPQHF,TGTGCCTGGGGAGGGACAGGCTATCAGCCCCAGCATTTT
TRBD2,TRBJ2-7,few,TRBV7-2,CASSFGLAEAYEQYF,TGTGCCAGCAGCTTTGGACTAGCGGAAGCCTACGAGCAGTACTTC
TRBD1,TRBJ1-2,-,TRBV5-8,CASSEDRDDYGYTF,TGTGCCAGCAGCGAGGACAGGGATGACTATGGCTACACCTTC
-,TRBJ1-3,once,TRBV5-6,CASGVNPSGNTIYF,TGTGCCAGCGGAGTAAACCCTTCTGGAAACACCATATATTTT
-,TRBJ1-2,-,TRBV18,CASSPDKGNYGYTF,TGTGCCAGCTCACCAGATAAGGGGAACTATGGCTACACCTTC
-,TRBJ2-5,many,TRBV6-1,CASSENSQETQYF,TGTGCCAGCAGTGAAAACAGCCAAGAGACCCAGTACTTC
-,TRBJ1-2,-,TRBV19,CASTRANYGYTF,TGTGCCAGTACGAGGGCAAACTATGGCTACACCTTC
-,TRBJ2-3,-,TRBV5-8,CASSVPRGTDTQYF,TGTGCCAGCAGCGTACCTCGGGGCACAGATACGCAGTATTTT
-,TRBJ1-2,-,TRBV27,CASRDRTGYTF,TGTGCCAGCAGGGACAGAACAGGCTACACCTTC
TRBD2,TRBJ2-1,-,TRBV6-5,CASRLIAGDNEQFF,TGTGCCAGCAGGCTAATAGCGGGGGACAATGAGCAGTTCTTC
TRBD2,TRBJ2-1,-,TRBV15,CATSRASGTYNEQFF,TGTGCCACCAGCAGAGCCAGCGGGACCTACAATGAGCAGTTCTTC
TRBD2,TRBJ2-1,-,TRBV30,CAWSALAGVGEQFF,TGTGCCTGGAGTGCTTTAGCGGGAGTGGGTGAGCAGTTCTTC
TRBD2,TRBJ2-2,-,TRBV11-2,CASSFLSGFNTGELFF,TGTGCCAGCAGCTTCCTTAGCGGGTTTAACACCGGGGAGCTGTTTTTT
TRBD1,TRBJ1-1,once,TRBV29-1,CSVVDRGGSMNTEAFF,TGCAGCGTTGTCGACAGGGGAGGATCCATGAACACTGAAGCTTTCTTT
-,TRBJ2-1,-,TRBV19,CASSIDDEGGGGENEQFF,TGTGCCAGTAGTATTGATGACGAAGGAGGGGGCGGAGAAAATGAGCAGTTCTTC
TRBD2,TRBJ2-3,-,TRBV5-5,CASSSELTSASTDTQYF,TGTGCCAGCAGCTCCGAGTTGACTAGCGCGAGCACAGATACGCAGTATTTT
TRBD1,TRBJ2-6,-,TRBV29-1,CSAVSTGTGAGANVLTF,TGCAGCGCCGTCAGCACCGGGACAGGGGCCGGGGCCAACGTCCTGACTTTC
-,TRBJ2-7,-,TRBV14,CASSPGLPLREQYF,TGTGCCAGCAGCCCCGGGTTGCCCTTGCGGGAGCAGTACTTC
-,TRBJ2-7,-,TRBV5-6,CASSLGGNPSYEQYF,TGTGCCAGCAGCTTGGGCGGGAACCCCTCCTACGAGCAGTACTTC
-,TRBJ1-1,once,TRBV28,CASSSGFEAFF,TGTGCCAGCAGTTCAGGGTTTGAAGCTTTCTTT
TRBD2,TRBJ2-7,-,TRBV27,CASSLSGGYYEQYF,TGTGCCAGCAGTTTAAGCGGGGGTTACTACGAGCAGTACTTC
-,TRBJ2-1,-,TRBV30,CAWSGAHVQFF,TGTGCCTGGAGTGGCGCCCATGTGCAGTTCTTC
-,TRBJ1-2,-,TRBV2,CASRIQEEDGYTF,TGTGCCAGCAGAATTCAGGAAGAAGATGGCTACACCTTC
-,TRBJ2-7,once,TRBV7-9,CASSLDGGTYEQYF,TGTGCCAGCAGCTTAGATGGCGGAACCTACGAGCAGTACTTC
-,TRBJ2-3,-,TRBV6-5,CASSYPYSDTQYF,TGTGCCAGCAGTTACCCTTACTCAGATACGCAGTATTTT
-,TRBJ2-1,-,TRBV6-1,CASSDQGGDYNEQFF,TGTGCCAGCAGTGATCAGGGCGGAGACTACAATGAGCAGTTCTTC
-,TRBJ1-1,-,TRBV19,CASSVDTEAFF,TGTGCCAGTAGTGTCGACACTGAAGCTTTCTTT
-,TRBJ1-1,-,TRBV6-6,CASSISSGEPTEAFF,TGTGCCAGCAGTATAAGTAGCGGGGAACCAACTGAAGCTTTCTTT
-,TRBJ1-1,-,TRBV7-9,CASSLSLTEAFF,TGTGCCAGCAGCTTATCCTTAACTGAAGCTTTCTTT
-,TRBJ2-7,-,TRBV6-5,CASKRSEAPTYEQYF,TGTGCCAGCAAGCGTAGTGAGGCCCCGACCTACGAGCAGTACTTC
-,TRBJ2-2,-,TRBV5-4,CASSFAGTNTGELFF,TGTGCCAGCAGCTTCGCCGGGACAAACACCGGGGAGCTGTTTTTT
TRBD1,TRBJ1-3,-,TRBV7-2,CASSSRQGHTIYF,TGTGCCAGCAGCTCCAGACAGGGGCACACCATATATTTT